The 11 T cell receptor beta chains below were found in one sample sequenced in a study of T cell changes during pregnancy in multiple sclerosis. TCRdb's table, derived via immunoSEQ multiplex PCR, lists solely in-frame clones and lacks some. The data show 57,000 or so clones, roughly 88% seen once. Sequenced material: peripheral blood, taken in the first trimester of pregnancy. These receptors all come from a female donor with multiple sclerosis, enrolled in a pregnancy study.

Only one count was recorded for this clone. This chain links TRBV5-1 with TRBJ1-1, with D possibly matching TRBD1 (6 bases). CDR1 SGHRS and CDR2 YFSETQ come from the germline V gene. CDR3 length: 14 amino acids. Deletions cut 0 bases from V and 1 base from J, with 7 bases between. CDR3 bases: TGCGCCAGCAGCTTGGAGACAGGGAACACTGAAGCTTTCTTT. This sequence encodes CASSLETGNTEAFF.

This clone has just one count. J is TRBJ2-7 and V is TRBV6-1; the D gene is possibly TRBD1 (5 bases). The V gene lost 2 bases and the J gene lost 1 base, with 9 bases spanning the gap. This CDR3 has 14 residues. The V gene's germline CDR1 is MNHNS and CDR2 SASEGT. CDR3 residues: CASSEWGSSYEQYF. In DNA form, the CDR3 reads TGTGCCAGCAGTGAATGGGGCAGTTCCTACGAGCAGTACTTC.

The chain recombines TRBV19 with TRBJ1-2; a possible D gene is TRBD1 (5 bases). V was trimmed by 4 bases and J by 4 bases, leaving 10 bases between them. Looked up from germline, CDR1 is LNHDA and CDR2 is SQIVND (reference sequence). CDR3 length: 13 amino acids. CDR3: CASSTDTFYGYTF. The CDR3 DNA follows: TGTGCCAGTAGTACGGACACCTTCTATGGCTACACCTTC.

In this sample, this clone turned up a few times. This chain joins TRBV14 and TRBJ1-1; D is uncertain. The CDR3 length is 15 residues. Germline-derived CDR1 and CDR2 are SGHDN and FVKESK. Trimming removed 1 base at V and 0 bases at J, with 9 bases between. CDR3 DNA sequence: TGTGCCAGCAGCCAAGCTGCACTCATGAACACTGAAGCTTTCTTT. Translation gives CASSQAALMNTEAFF. Full variable domain (outside the CDR3, taken from reference TRBV14 and TRBJ1-1): EAGVTQFPSHSVIEKGQTVTLRCDPISGHDNLYWYRRVMGKEIKFLLHFVKESKQDESGMPNNRFLAERTGGTYSTLKVQPAELEDSGVYFCASSQAALMNTEAFFGQGTRLTVV.

The rearrangement joins TRBV10-3 to TRBJ2-7; 13 bases align to TRBD2. CDR3 size: 14 residues. After removal of 7 bases from V and 3 bases from J, the junction contained 3 bases not matched to a gene. Germline values: CDR1 ENHRY, CDR2 SYGVKD. CDR3 nucleotides: TGTGCCATCACCCGGACTAGCGGGAGCTACGAGCAGTACTTC. Protein product: CAITRTSGSYEQYF.

The chain recombines TRBV2 with TRBJ1-2; 12 bases are shared with TRBD1. The CDR3 runs to 16 residues. Germline-derived CDR1 and CDR2 are SNHLY and FYNNEI. The V gene end was trimmed by 5 bases and the J gene end by 8 bases; junction bases not matched to a gene: 12. CDR3 DNA sequence: TGTGCCAGCAGTTTTCTTCCGGGACAGGGGGCGAAGGGCTACACCTTC. This sequence encodes CASSFLPGQGAKGYTF.

The chain joins TRBV29-1 to TRBJ2-1; D call uncertain. Trimming left V 8 bases short and J 4 bases short, with 18 bases between. CDR3 size: 14 residues. The germline CDR1 and CDR2 sequences are SQVTM and ANQGSEA. CDR3 amino acids: CSFRLYLGYNEQFF. CDR3 nucleotide sequence: TGCAGCTTTCGCTTATATCTAGGTTACAATGAGCAGTTCTTC.

As regards this clone: Distinct nucleotide sequences in the sample also encode this CDR3. The chain carries TRBV10-3 and TRBJ2-5; TRBD2 might be the D (5 bases). Trimming removed 0 bases at V and 2 bases at J, with 7 bases between. Germline V gene sequence: CDR1 ENHRY, CDR2 SYGVKD. This CDR3 has 14 residues. In nucleotides, the CDR3 is TGTGCCATCAGTGAGTCGGGCGGGCAAGAGACCCAGTACTTC. Its translation: CAISESGGQETQYF.

The chain joins TRBV10-3 to TRBJ1-1, with unresolved D. The ends were cut back, 4 bases at V and 4 bases at J, with 10 bases in the middle. There are 13 residues in the CDR3. Germline CDR1 ENHRY, CDR2 SYGVKD. The DNA for the CDR3 is TGTGCCATCAGTGGTGATGGCGGCACTGAAGCTTTCTTT. It specifies CAISGDGGTEAFF.

This clone was detected once. The chain joins TRBV11-2 to TRBJ2-1, with 10 positions matching TRBD1. This CDR3 is 14 amino acids long. CDR1 is SGHAT, CDR2 FQNNGV, per germline. V lost 5 bases, J lost 5 bases, and 3 bases stayed unmatched. The CDR3 spells CASSPGTGDNEQFF. The CDR3 DNA sequence: TGTGCCAGCAGCCCCGGGACAGGGGACAATGAGCAGTTCTTC.

This clone was counted once. The gene calls are TRBV27 and TRBJ2-7; TRBD1 matches 10 bases. V shed 4 bases and J 2 bases; nucleotides not matched to a gene: 5. Germline CDR1 MNHEY, CDR2 SMNVEV (reference sequence). CDR3 size: 15 residues. In DNA form, the CDR3 reads TGTGCCAGCAGTTCAACCGGGACAGGGGCCTACGAGCAGTACTTC. It is translated as CASSSTGTGAYEQYF.